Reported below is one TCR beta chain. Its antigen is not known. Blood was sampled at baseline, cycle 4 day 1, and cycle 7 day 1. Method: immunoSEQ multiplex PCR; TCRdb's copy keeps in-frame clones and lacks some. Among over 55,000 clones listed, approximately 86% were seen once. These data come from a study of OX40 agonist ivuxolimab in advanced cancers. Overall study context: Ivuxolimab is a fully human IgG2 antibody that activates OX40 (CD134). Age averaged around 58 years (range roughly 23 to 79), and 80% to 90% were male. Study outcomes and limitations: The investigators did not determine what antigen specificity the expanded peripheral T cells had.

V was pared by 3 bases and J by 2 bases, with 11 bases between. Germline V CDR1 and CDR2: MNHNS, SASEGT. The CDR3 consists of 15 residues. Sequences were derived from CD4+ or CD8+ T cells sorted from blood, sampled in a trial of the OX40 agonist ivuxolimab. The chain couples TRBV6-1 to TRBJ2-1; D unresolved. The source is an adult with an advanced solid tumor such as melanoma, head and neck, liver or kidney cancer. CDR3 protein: CASSEQHRAYNEQFF. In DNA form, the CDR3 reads TGTGCCAGCAGTGAGCAACACAGAGCCTACAATGAGCAGTTCTTC.